The next 20 T cell receptor beta chains were all read from a single sample in a study of yellow fever vaccine responses in identical twins. In TCRdb, the RT-PCR reads were re-called with MiXCR into one record per CDR3 protein. The sample has around 15,000 distinct CDR3 sequences; 82% are singletons. Source: T cells from blood (PBMCs), unsorted or a sorted subset (not recorded which), taken before or after yellow fever vaccination (not recorded which). The receptors originated from a young woman who received the yellow fever vaccine.

The chain links TRBV6-5 to TRBJ1-5; D perhaps matches TRBD1 (6 bases). The CDR3 has 13 amino acids. Trimming cost V 3 bases and J 7 bases, with 10 bases left between them. Germline CDR1 reads MNHEY; CDR2 reads SVGAGI. CDR3 in DNA: TGTGCCAGCAGTTATGGGGGCGGGCAGCCCCAGCATTTT. Translated: CASSYGGGQPQHF.

The rearrangement links TRBV6-1 to TRBJ2-5, with TRBD2 matching 10 bases. Losses at the gene ends were 6 bases for V and 6 bases for J; bases not matched to a gene: 10. Germline CDR1 MNHNS, CDR2 SASEGT. This CDR3 comprises 15 residues. CDR3 sequence (DNA): TGTGCCAGCAGCCGATTCACTAGCGGGGAAAAGACCCAGTACTTC. Translating gives CASSRFTSGEKTQYF.

There are a few counts of this clonotype. V gene TRBV7-9 combines with J gene TRBJ2-3; D unclear. This CDR3 comprises 12 residues. V was pared by 3 bases and J by 1 base, with 2 bases between. Per the germline V gene, CDR1 is SEHNR and CDR2 is FQNEAQ (reference sequence). This CDR3 reads CASSFGTDTQYF. The CDR3 DNA sequence: TGTGCCAGCAGCTTTGGCACAGATACGCAGTATTTT. Drawing the rest from reference TRBV7-9 and TRBJ2-3, the complete variable domain is DTGVSQNPRHKITKRGQNVTFRCDPISEHNRLYWYRQTLGQGPEFLTYFQNEAQLEKSRLLSDRFSAERPKGSFSTLEIQRTEQGDSAMYLCASSFGTDTQYFGPGTRLTVL.

The gene calls are TRBV10-3 and TRBJ1-2, with TRBD1 as a possible D gene (6 bases). The ends were cut back, 3 bases at V and 6 bases at J, with 17 bases in the middle. Germline CDR1 and CDR2: ENHRY and SYGVKD. The CDR3 loop spans 15 amino acids. CDR3: CAISDLLGGGDGYTF. The DNA for the CDR3 is TGTGCCATCAGTGACCTTCTGGGGGGCGGGGATGGCTACACCTTC.

This chain joins TRBV6-1 and TRBJ1-4; D is unclear. Trimming left V 7 bases short and J 0 bases short, with 18 bases between. CDR1 is MNHNS, CDR2 SASEGT, per germline. CDR3 length equals 17 residues. This CDR3 is CASTNGGQPATNEKLFF. CDR3 in DNA: TGTGCCAGCACAAACGGAGGGCAGCCGGCAACTAATGAAAAACTGTTTTTT.

The chain recombines TRBV4-3 with TRBJ2-7, with D possibly matching TRBD2 (6 bases). V was shortened by 0 bases and J by 4 bases, with 7 bases between the two germline ends. The germline V gene encodes CDR1 LGHNA and CDR2 YSLEER. The CDR3 is 13 residues long. CDR3 residues: CASSQEGGYEQYF. CDR3 DNA sequence: TGCGCCAGCAGCCAAGAGGGGGGTTACGAGCAGTACTTC.

The J gene is TRBJ2-7, the V gene TRBV20-1; TRBD2 might be the D (6 bases). The CDR3 is 13 residues long. Germline V CDR1 and CDR2: DFQATT, SNEGSKA (reference sequence). The V end lost 3 bases, the J end lost 0 bases, and 9 bases lay between the germline ends. For the CDR3, the DNA is TGCAGTGCTAGTGGAGCGGGCTCCTACGAGCAGTACTTC. Translation gives CSASGAGSYEQYF.

This clonotype was detected only a few times. This chain uses TRBV11-1 with TRBJ2-7; D is uncertain. The CDR3 runs 15 residues. V was trimmed by 1 base and J by 2 bases, leaving 12 bases between them. Germline lookup yields CDR1 SGHAT and CDR2 FQDESV (reference sequence). Here the CDR3 reads CASSLVGLGPYEQYF. The CDR3 DNA reads as TGTGCCAGCAGCTTAGTGGGTCTAGGTCCCTACGAGCAGTACTTC.

V gene TRBV12-3 or TRBV12-4 combines with J gene TRBJ2-7, with D possibly being TRBD1 or TRBD2 (5 bases each). This CDR3 is 14 amino acids long. The V gene lost 3 bases and the J gene lost 1 base, with 10 bases spanning the gap. CDR3 DNA: TGTGCCAGCAGTTTCCGGGACGGGTCCTACGAGCAGTACTTC. Its translation is CASSFRDGSYEQYF.

The V call is TRBV29-1, the J call TRBJ1-2; D is unclear. This CDR3 has 11 amino acids. Trimming took off 4 bases at V and 4 bases at J, with 7 bases between the two ends. CDR1 and CDR2 from the germline V gene are SQVTM and ANQGSEA. The CDR3 DNA sequence: TGCAGCGTTGCCACAGCCTATGGCTACACCTTC. It yields the protein CSVATAYGYTF.

CDR3 bases: TGCGCCAGCAGCCAAGTACAGGACTCCTACGAGCAGTACTTC. This gives the protein CASSQVQDSYEQYF. This chain links TRBV4-1 with TRBJ2-7; weak D call: TRBD1 (5 bases). Trimming stripped 1 base from V and 0 bases from J, with 7 bases between. There are 14 residues in the CDR3. Germline assignment: CDR1 MGHRA and CDR2 YSYEKL.

This sequence joins TRBV20-1 and TRBJ2-5; 10 nucleotides agree with TRBD1. V lost 6 bases and J lost 4; bases outside the gene matches: 8. Germline V lookup: CDR1 DFQATT, CDR2 SNEGSKA (reference sequence). CDR3 length equals 14 residues. Written as DNA, the CDR3 is TGCAGTGCCAGGGACAGGGGTCGAGCAGAGACCCAGTACTTC. Protein product: CSARDRGRAETQYF.

The V and J genes are TRBV9 and TRBJ1-1; the D is unclear. Trimming stripped 3 bases from V and 1 base from J, with 10 bases between. This CDR3 has 14 amino acids. The germline CDR1 and CDR2 sequences are SGDLS and YYNGEE. CDR3 amino acids: CASSAPPANTEAFF. CDR3 bases: TGTGCCAGCAGCGCCCCCCCAGCGAACACTGAAGCTTTCTTT.

The chain is built from TRBV29-1 and TRBJ2-4; D unclear. The CDR3 is 13 residues long. V shed 6 bases and J shed 1 base, with 10 bases lying between them. CDR1 and CDR2 (germline): SQVTM, ANQGSEA. Here the CDR3 DNA reads TGCAGCGTCAGACGTTCGGCCAAAAACATTCAGTACTTC. This gives the protein CSVRRSAKNIQYF.

In DNA form, the CDR3 reads TGTGCCAGCAGTGACAGCCCCAGGGGAGCTTTCTTT. The encoded protein is CASSDSPRGAFF. The chain combines TRBV2 with TRBJ1-1; D is perhaps TRBD1 (6 bases). The germline CDR1 and CDR2 sequences are SNHLY and FYNNEI. The V gene lost 3 bases and the J gene lost 10 bases, with 12 bases spanning the gap. This CDR3 is 12 amino acids long. Full variable domain (remainder filled in from reference TRBV2 and TRBJ1-1): EPEVTQTPSHQVTQMGQEVILRCVPISNHLYFYWYRQILGQKVEFLVSFYNNEISEKSEIFDDQFSVERPDGSNFTLKIRSTKLEDSAMYFCASSDSPRGAFFGQGTRLTVV.

The CDR3 reads CASSPKPRDGEAFF. The CDR3 nucleotides read TGTGCCAGCAGCCCAAAACCTCGGGACGGTGAAGCTTTCTTT. This sequence joins TRBV7-9 and TRBJ1-1; D possibly corresponds to TRBD1 (5 bases). The CDR3 runs 14 residues. The V end was cut by 5 bases, the J end by 7 bases, with 17 bases between. From germline, CDR1 is SEHNR and CDR2 FQNEAQ (reference sequence).

The rearrangement joins TRBV27 to TRBJ2-5; D is possibly TRBD1 or TRBD2 (5 bases each). Germline V lookup: CDR1 MNHEY, CDR2 SMNVEV (reference sequence). Trimming left V 3 bases short and J 4 bases short, with 9 bases between. The CDR3 contains 13 residues. CDR3 in DNA: TGTGCCAGCAGTTTCTCGGGGCGAGAGACCCAGTACTTC. It translates to CASSFSGRETQYF.

V gene TRBV6-1 combines with J gene TRBJ2-7, with a weak D call TRBD2 (6 bases). Trimming stripped 6 bases from V and 5 bases from J, with 14 bases between. Per germline, CDR1 MNHNS and CDR2 SASEGT. This CDR3 comprises 13 residues. CDR3 loop: CASSPVGGNEQYF. The CDR3 DNA reads as TGTGCCAGCAGCCCAGTGGGGGGAAACGAGCAGTACTTC.

The gene calls are TRBV9 and TRBJ2-1, with 10 nucleotides matching TRBD2. V was pared by 0 bases and J by 6 bases, with 3 bases of the junction left unmatched. The CDR3 loop spans 15 amino acids. Germline-derived CDR1 and CDR2 are SGDLS and YYNGEE. Here the CDR3 reads CASSVGSGGSNEQFF. The DNA of the CDR3 is TGTGCCAGCAGCGTAGGTAGCGGGGGGTCCAATGAGCAGTTCTTC.

The gene calls are TRBV2 and TRBJ2-2, with a weak D call TRBD2 (5 bases). The germline V gene encodes CDR1 SNHLY and CDR2 FYNNEI. V was cut by 7 bases and J by 8 bases, with 11 bases left in between. The CDR3 is 12 residues long. The CDR3 region is CASILGGGELFF. The CDR3 coding sequence is TGTGCCAGCATCTTAGGCGGGGGGGAGCTGTTTTTT. The full variable domain, completed using reference TRBV2 and TRBJ2-2, is EPEVTQTPSHQVTQMGQEVILRCVPISNHLYFYWYRQILGQKVEFLVSFYNNEISEKSEIFDDQFSVERPDGSNFTLKIRSTKLEDSAMYFCASILGGGELFFGEGSRLTVL.